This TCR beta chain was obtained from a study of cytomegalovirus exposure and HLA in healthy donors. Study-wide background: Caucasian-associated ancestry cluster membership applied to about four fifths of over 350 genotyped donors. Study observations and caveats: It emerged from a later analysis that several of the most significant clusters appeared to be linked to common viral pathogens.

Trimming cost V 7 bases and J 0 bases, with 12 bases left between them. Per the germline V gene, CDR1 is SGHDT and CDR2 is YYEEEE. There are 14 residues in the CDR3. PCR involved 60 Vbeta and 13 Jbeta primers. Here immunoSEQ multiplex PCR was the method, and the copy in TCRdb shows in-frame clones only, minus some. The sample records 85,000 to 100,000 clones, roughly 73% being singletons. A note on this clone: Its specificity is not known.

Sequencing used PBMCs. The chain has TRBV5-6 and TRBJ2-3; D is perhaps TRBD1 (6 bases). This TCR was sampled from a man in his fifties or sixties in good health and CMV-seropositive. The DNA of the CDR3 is TGTGCCAGCGCGTTGGGGGCCAGCACAGATACGCAGTATTTT. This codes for CASALGASTDTQYF.